The 23 T cell receptor beta chains listed next were all sequenced from one sample in a study of T cells in Graves' hyperthyroidism and ophthalmopathy (dated by TCRdb to between 2017 and 2020). Libraries came from multiplex PCR. TCRdb lists the instrument as Illumina HiSeq 2000. Amplification of TCR beta CDR3 regions was carried out from RNA transcripts. The TCR CDR3 was subjected to a first round of RT-PCR using the HTBI primer set and the Qiagen OneStep RT-PCR kit. TCRdb cleaned the public reads at Q25 with fastp, built clones with MiXCR and kept in-frame beta chains. Each CDR3 protein gets just one entry, which takes the most common genes and DNA from the rows behind it. This sample comprises some 620,000 distinct CDR3 sequences, around 15% of them detected only once. The ten biggest clones cover around 4% of the sample. The sample was blood. The origin of the receptors is a woman in her twenties or thirties with Graves' hyperthyroidism.

V gene TRBV10-3 combines with J gene TRBJ1-1; D is perhaps TRBD1 (5 bases). The CDR3 is made up of 15 amino acids. Trimming removed 2 bases from V and 1 base from J, with 11 bases in between. CDR1 is ENHRY and CDR2 is SYGVKD in the germline V gene. CDR3 in DNA: TGTGCCATCAGTGAGCTTGACAGACAGAACACTGAAGCTTTCTTT. This gives the protein CAISELDRQNTEAFF.

V is TRBV9 and J is TRBJ1-4; D is perhaps TRBD1 (5 bases). The CDR3 covers 13 residues. V lost 5 bases to trimming and J lost 5 bases, with 10 bases between them. CDR1 and CDR2 (germline): SGDLS, YYNGEE. CDR3 loop: CASSERDNEKLFF. The CDR3 DNA is TGTGCCAGCAGTGAGCGGGACAATGAAAAACTGTTTTTT.

In its sample, this clonotype was seen many times. The rearrangement joins TRBV20-1 to TRBJ1-1; D is perhaps TRBD1 (5 bases). The CDR3 is 12 amino acids. With 2 bases removed from V and 1 base from J, the gap between germline ends came to 5 bases. The germline V gene has CDR1 DFQATT and CDR2 SNEGSKA (reference sequence). The CDR3 protein is CSARTGNTEAFF. CDR3 in DNA: TGCAGTGCTAGAACAGGGAACACTGAAGCTTTCTTT.

This clonotype was detected only a few times. This chain links TRBV6-1 with TRBJ2-5; maybe TRBD1 (7 bases). The CDR3 is 13 residues long. Germline assignment: CDR1 MNHNS and CDR2 SASEGT. V dropped 8 bases and J dropped 4 bases, with 14 bases sitting between them. CDR3 protein: CASGIQGGETQYF. For the CDR3, the DNA is TGTGCCAGCGGCATCCAGGGGGGAGAGACCCAGTACTTC.

This clonotype was found many times. The chain employs TRBV18 and TRBJ2-7; the match to TRBD1 covers 7 bases. Germline V gene sequence: CDR1 KGHSH, CDR2 LQKENI. The CDR3 runs 14 residues. V was clipped by 2 bases and J by 6 bases; unmatched bases: 7. In DNA form, the CDR3 reads TGTGCCAGCTCACCAGACAGGGTGTCTTCCGAGCAGTACTTC. This encodes CASSPDRVSSEQYF.

For this clonotype: The germline gene is not matched at one end of the junction; a read error may be the cause. This chain connects TRBV27 to TRBJ2-1; TRBD1 agrees at 9 bases. This CDR3 is built from 17 residues. Per germline, CDR1 MNHEY and CDR2 SMNVEV (reference sequence). CDR3 DNA sequence: TGTGCCAGCAGTTCCCTATTCGGGACAGGGCCGTACAATGAGCAGTCCTTC. Protein product: CASSSLFGTGPYNEQSF.

This clonotype was recorded many times. The chain employs TRBV24-1 and TRBJ2-5; 13 bases map to TRBD2. V shed 3 bases, J shed 5 bases, and the junction held 8 bases outside the gene matches. The CDR3 runs 17 residues. Germline V gene sequence: CDR1 KGHDR, CDR2 SFDVKD. DNA of the CDR3: TGTGCCACCAGTGATGCACCGACTAGCGGGAGGACGGAGACCCAGTACTTC. Encoded protein: CATSDAPTSGRTETQYF.

This clonotype appeared a few times. The chain is built from TRBV28 and TRBJ2-4; TRBD2 matches 9 bases. The germline gives CDR1 MDHEN, CDR2 SYDVKM. The V and J ends lost 2 bases and 6 bases, in that order; junction bases with no gene match: 8. The CDR3 runs to 16 residues. The CDR3 sequence: CASSLTGGRAGNIQYF. The CDR3 nucleotides read TGTGCCAGCAGTTTAACGGGCGGGAGGGCCGGAAACATTCAGTACTTC. Using reference TRBV28 and TRBJ2-4 for the parts outside the CDR3, the full variable domain is DVKVTQSSRYLVKRTGEKVFLECVQDMDHENMFWYRQDPGLGLRLIYFSYDVKMKEKGDIPEGYSVSREKKERFSLILESASTNQTSMYLCASSLTGGRAGNIQYFGAGTRLSVL.

This clonotype was picked up a small number of times. The J gene is TRBJ2-3, the V gene TRBV24-1; no firm D call. Germline CDR1 KGHDR, CDR2 SFDVKD. Trimming stripped 6 bases from V and 6 bases from J, with 6 bases between. CDR3 length: 11 residues. In nucleotides, the CDR3 is TGTGCCACCAGTTTATCCGATACGCAGTATTTT. This encodes CATSLSDTQYF.

This clonotype has a count of ten or more. Here the CDR3 DNA reads TGTGCCAGCAGCCCCGGACAGGGAATCTACGAGCAGTACTTC. This codes for CASSPGQGIYEQYF. The chain carries TRBV7-2 and TRBJ2-7; 8 bases align to TRBD1. The germline V gene has CDR1 SGHTA and CDR2 FQGNSA. V shed 5 bases and J 3 bases; nucleotides not matched to a gene: 6. The CDR3 consists of 14 residues.

The J gene is TRBJ2-4, the V gene TRBV3-1; no clear D gene. CDR1 is LGHDT and CDR2 is YNNKEL in the germline V gene (reference sequence). The length of the CDR3 is 15 residues. With 5 bases removed from V and 2 bases from J, the gap between germline ends came to 13 bases. The CDR3 spells CASSDHDMSKNIQYF. CDR3 nucleotide sequence: TGTGCCAGCAGCGATCATGACATGTCCAAAAACATTCAGTACTTC.

The chain recombines TRBV4-1 with TRBJ2-2; D remains ambiguous. Germline V gene data show CDR1 as MGHRA and CDR2 as YSYEKL. The CDR3 spans 13 residues. V dropped 1 base and J dropped 6 bases, with 6 bases sitting between them. CDR3 loop: CASSQAWSGELFF. As DNA, the CDR3 is TGCGCCAGCAGCCAAGCTTGGTCCGGGGAGCTGTTTTTT.

This rearrangement joins TRBV29-1 to TRBJ2-3; TRBD2 aligns across 14 bases. The V gene end was trimmed by 3 bases and the J gene end by 4 bases; junction bases not matched to a gene: 3. The CDR3 length is 15 residues. CDR1 is SQVTM, CDR2 ANQGSEA, per germline. The CDR3: CSVDKTSGRADTQYF. CDR3 coding DNA: TGCAGCGTTGATAAGACTAGCGGGAGGGCAGATACGCAGTATTTT.

Many counts were recorded for this clonotype. The chain joins TRBV19 to TRBJ1-1; D is possibly TRBD1 (6 bases). Germline V CDR1 and CDR2: LNHDA, SQIVND (reference sequence). The CDR3 spans 13 residues. V gave up 7 bases and J gave up 5 bases, with 14 bases separating them. DNA of the CDR3: TGTGCCAGTACGGACAGCCCAGGGACTGAAGCTTTCTTT. This encodes CASTDSPGTEAFF. The full variable domain, with the rest looked up from reference TRBV19 and TRBJ1-1, is DGGITQSPKYLFRKEGQNVTLSCEQNLNHDAMYWYRQDPGQGLRLIYYSQIVNDFQKGDIAEGYSVSREKKESFPLTVTSAQKNPTAFYLCASTDSPGTEAFFGQGTRLTVV.

The chain couples TRBV11-3 to TRBJ2-5; possibly TRBD1 for D (5 bases). CDR3 size: 13 residues. The germline gives CDR1 SGHNT, CDR2 YENEEA. V gave up 7 bases and J gave up 1 base, with 10 bases separating them. CDR3 nucleotide sequence: TGTGCCAGCACCAAGGGGATCCAAGAGACCCAGTACTTC. It specifies CASTKGIQETQYF.

This clonotype was seen a few times. The J gene is TRBJ2-2, the V gene TRBV5-6, with D tentatively TRBD1 (5 bases). V was trimmed by 2 bases and J by 2 bases, leaving 13 bases between them. There are 16 residues in the CDR3. Germline lookup yields CDR1 SGHDT and CDR2 YYEEEE. CDR3 protein: CASSFQLGVNTGELFF. The CDR3 bases are TGTGCCAGCAGCTTTCAGTTAGGGGTTAACACCGGGGAGCTGTTTTTT.

This clonotype has a count of ten or more. This chain links TRBV27 with TRBJ1-4, with D uncertain. Germline V CDR1 and CDR2: MNHEY, SMNVEV (reference sequence). Trimming removed 1 base at V and 8 bases at J, with 14 bases between. The CDR3 has 15 amino acids. This CDR3 is CASSLFPGLGEKLFF. The CDR3 DNA reads as TGTGCCAGCAGTTTATTTCCGGGATTAGGGGAAAAACTGTTTTTT.

The chain couples TRBV28 to TRBJ2-3; a possible D gene is TRBD2 (6 bases). Germline V gene sequence: CDR1 MDHEN, CDR2 SYDVKM. V lost 2 bases and J 4 bases, leaving 13 bases between the germline ends. This CDR3 is built from 15 residues. The CDR3 spells CASSLRRELSDTQYF. CDR3 DNA: TGTGCCAGCAGTTTACGCCGGGAGCTTTCAGATACGCAGTATTTT.

This clonotype was observed many times. The chain carries TRBV11-2 and TRBJ2-5; no clear D gene. Trimming removed 7 bases at V and 9 bases at J, with 24 bases between. The germline V gene encodes CDR1 SGHAT and CDR2 FQNNGV. This CDR3 is 15 amino acids long. The CDR3 DNA reads as TGTGCCAGCAACCTAAGGGATAGCCCTGCCATGGCCCAGTACTTC. Protein: CASNLRDSPAMAQYF.

This clonotype has just a few counts. This chain uses TRBV3-1 with TRBJ2-1, with 15 bases fitting TRBD2. Per germline, CDR1 LGHDT and CDR2 YNNKEL (reference sequence). The trim removed 1 base at V and 3 bases at J, leaving 7 bases unmatched. The CDR3 is made up of 19 amino acids. The CDR3, as DNA: TGTGCCAGCAGCCAAGGGACTAGCGGGAGGGCCTTTCACTACAATGAGCAGTTCTTC. It codes for CASSQGTSGRAFHYNEQFF.

There are many counts of this clonotype. The gene calls are TRBV29-1 and TRBJ1-5, with 11 positions matching TRBD1. Germline CDR1 and CDR2: SQVTM and ANQGSEA. This CDR3 has 18 residues. Germline trimming cut 7 bases from V and 6 bases from J; bases unmatched to any gene: 20. The CDR3 nucleotides are TGCAGCGCCAGAATTTCGGGACAGGGGGGGAGAGTGGCTCAGCCCCAGCATTTT. It translates to CSARISGQGGRVAQPQHF. The whole variable domain, remainder taken from reference TRBV29-1 and TRBJ1-5, is SAVISQKPSRDICQRGTSLTIQCQVDSQVTMMFWYRQQPGQSLTLIATANQGSEATYESGFVIDKFPISRPNLTFSTLTVSNMSPEDSSIYLCSARISGQGGRVAQPQHFGDGTRLSIL.

J is TRBJ1-2 and V is TRBV5-1; a weak D match, TRBD1 (6 bases). The CDR3 sequence is 16 residues long. V was shortened by 0 bases and J by 4 bases, with 16 bases between the two germline ends. The germline gives CDR1 SGHRS, CDR2 YFSETQ. The CDR3 spells CASSLGYSGASYGYTF. The CDR3, as DNA: TGCGCCAGCAGCTTGGGTTACTCAGGGGCGAGCTATGGCTACACCTTC. The full variable domain, rest sourced from reference TRBV5-1 and TRBJ1-2, is KAGVTQTPRYLIKTRGQQVTLSCSPISGHRSVSWYQQTPGQGLQFLFEYFSETQRNKGNFPGRFSGRQFSNSRSEMNVSTLELGDSALYLCASSLGYSGASYGYTFGSGTRLTVV.

V and J are TRBV6-1 and TRBJ1-3, with D unresolved. The CDR3 loop spans 16 amino acids. The V gene lost 2 bases and the J gene lost 4 bases, with 15 bases spanning the gap. CDR1 and CDR2 from the germline V gene are MNHNS and SASEGT. The CDR3 protein is CASSESYGGRGNTIYF. CDR3 in DNA: TGTGCCAGCAGTGAATCGTATGGCGGGAGAGGAAACACCATATATTTT.